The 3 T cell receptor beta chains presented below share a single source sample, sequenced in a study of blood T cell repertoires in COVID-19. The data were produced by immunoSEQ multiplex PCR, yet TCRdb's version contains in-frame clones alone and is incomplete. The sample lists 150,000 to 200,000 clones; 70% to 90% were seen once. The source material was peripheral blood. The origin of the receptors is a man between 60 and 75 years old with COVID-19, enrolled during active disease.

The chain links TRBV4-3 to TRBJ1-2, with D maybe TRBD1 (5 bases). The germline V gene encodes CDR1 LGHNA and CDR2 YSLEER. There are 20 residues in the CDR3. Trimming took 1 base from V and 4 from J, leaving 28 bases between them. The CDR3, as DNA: TGCGCCAGCAGCCAAGTATTGGGGGACTCCCTGTTGGCTCGCCTCTATGGCTACACCTTC. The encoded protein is CASSQVLGDSLLARLYGYTF.

The CDR3 sequence: CASRRPGQTYEQYF. CDR3 sequence (DNA): TGTGCCAGCAGGCGACCGGGACAGACCTACGAGCAGTACTTC. The chain joins TRBV28 to TRBJ2-7; the match to TRBD1 covers 7 bases. CDR1 and CDR2 from the germline V gene are MDHEN and SYDVKM. The CDR3 has 14 residues. The V gene end was trimmed by 6 bases and the J gene end by 2 bases; junction bases not matched to a gene: 7.

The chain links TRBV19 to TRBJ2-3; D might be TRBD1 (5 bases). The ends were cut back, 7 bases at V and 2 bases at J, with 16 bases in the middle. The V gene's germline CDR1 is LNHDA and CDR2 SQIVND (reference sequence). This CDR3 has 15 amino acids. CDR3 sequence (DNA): TGTGCCAGTACCGAAAGGGGCGCTTCCACAGATACGCAGTATTTT. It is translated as CASTERGASTDTQYF.